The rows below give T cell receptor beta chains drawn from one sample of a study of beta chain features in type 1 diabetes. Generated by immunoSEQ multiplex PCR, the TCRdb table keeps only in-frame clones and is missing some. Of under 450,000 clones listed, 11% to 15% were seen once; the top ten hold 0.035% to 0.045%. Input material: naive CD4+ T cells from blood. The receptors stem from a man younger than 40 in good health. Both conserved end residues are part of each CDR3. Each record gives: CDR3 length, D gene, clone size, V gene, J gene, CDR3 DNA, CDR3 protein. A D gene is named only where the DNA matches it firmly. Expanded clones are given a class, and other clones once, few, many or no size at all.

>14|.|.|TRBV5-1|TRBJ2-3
TGCGCCAGCAGCTTTCGAACCATCACAGATACGCAGTATTTT
CASSFRTITDTQYF
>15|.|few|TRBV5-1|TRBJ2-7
TGCGCCAGCAGCTTTGCGGAGGACGTGCCCTACGAGCAGTACTTC
CASSFAEDVPYEQYF
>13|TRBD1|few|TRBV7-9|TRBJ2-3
TGTGCCGGGACAGGAGGGGGCACAGATACGCAGTATTTT
CAGTGGGTDTQYF
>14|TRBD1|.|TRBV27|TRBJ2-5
TGTGCCAGCAGTAAGGACAGGGGGCAAGAGACCCAGTACTTC
CASSKDRGQETQYF
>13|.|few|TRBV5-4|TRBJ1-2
TGTGCCAGCAGCGCGGGATCCAACTATGGCTACACCTTC
CASSAGSNYGYTF
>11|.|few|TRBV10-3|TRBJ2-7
TGTGCCATCAGTCAATCCTACGAGCAGTACTTC
CAISQSYEQYF
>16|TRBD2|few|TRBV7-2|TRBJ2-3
TGTGCCAGCAGCCCATCAATCCGGGGGGGCACAGATACGCAGTATTTT
CASSPSIRGGTDTQYF
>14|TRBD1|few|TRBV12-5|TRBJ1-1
TGTGCTAGTGGGACGGGACAGACGAACACTGAAGCTTTCTTT
CASGTGQTNTEAFF
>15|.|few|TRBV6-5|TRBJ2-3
TGTGCCAGCAGCCGAGGGACAATATTAACAGATACGCAGTATTTT
CASSRGTILTDTQYF
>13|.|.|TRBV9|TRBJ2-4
TGTGCCAGCAGCGTAGTTTCGTTGGGCATTCAGTACTTC
CASSVVSLGIQYF
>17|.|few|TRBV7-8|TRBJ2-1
TGTGCCAGCAGCCCGAGAGGTCGGGGGTACTCCTACAATGAGCAGTTCTTC
CASSPRGRGYSYNEQFF
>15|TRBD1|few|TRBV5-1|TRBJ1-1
TGCGCCAGCAGAGTCGCATACAGGGGAAACACTGAAGCTTTCTTT
CASRVAYRGNTEAFF